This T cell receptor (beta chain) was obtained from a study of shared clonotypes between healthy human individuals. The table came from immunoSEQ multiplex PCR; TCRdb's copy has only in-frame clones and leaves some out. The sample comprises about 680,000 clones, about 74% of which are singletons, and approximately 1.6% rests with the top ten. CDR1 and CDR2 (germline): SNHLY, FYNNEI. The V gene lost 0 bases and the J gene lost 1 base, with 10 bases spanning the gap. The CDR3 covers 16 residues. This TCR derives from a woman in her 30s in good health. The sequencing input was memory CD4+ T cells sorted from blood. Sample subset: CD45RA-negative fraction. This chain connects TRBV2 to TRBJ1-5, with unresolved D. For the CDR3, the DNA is TGTGCCAGCAGTGAAGCGCTCCGGAGAAGCAATCAGCCCCAGCATTTT. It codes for CASSEALRRSNQPQHF.